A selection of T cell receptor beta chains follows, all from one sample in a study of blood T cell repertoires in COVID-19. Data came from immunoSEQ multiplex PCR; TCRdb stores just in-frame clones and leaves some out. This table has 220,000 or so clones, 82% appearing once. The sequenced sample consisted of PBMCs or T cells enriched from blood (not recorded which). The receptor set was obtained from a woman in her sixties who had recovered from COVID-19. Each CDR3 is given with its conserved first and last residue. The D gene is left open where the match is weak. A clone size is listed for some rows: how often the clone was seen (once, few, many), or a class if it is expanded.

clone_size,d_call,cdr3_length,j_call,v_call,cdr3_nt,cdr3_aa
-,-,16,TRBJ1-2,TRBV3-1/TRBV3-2,TGTGCCAGCAGCCAAGATCGAACACCCCCTAACTATGGCTACACCTTC,CASSQDRTPPNYGYTF
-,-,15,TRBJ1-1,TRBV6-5,TGTGCCAGCAGTAGACTCGGAGGGAGGGACACTGAAGCTTTCTTT,CASSRLGGRDTEAFF
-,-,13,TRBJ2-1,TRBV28,TGTGCCAGCAGTCCCCAGTTTCTCCATGAGCAGTTCTTC,CASSPQFLHEQFF
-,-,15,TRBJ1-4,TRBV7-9,TGTGCCAGCAGCACGGTACTTGCAACTAATGAAAAACTGTTTTTT,CASSTVLATNEKLFF
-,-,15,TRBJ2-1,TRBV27,TGTGCCAGCAGTTCAAGGGGATTTCCCTACAATGAGCAGTTCTTC,CASSSRGFPYNEQFF
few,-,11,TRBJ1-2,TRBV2,TGTGCCAGCAGCACTAACTATGGCTACACCTTC,CASSTNYGYTF
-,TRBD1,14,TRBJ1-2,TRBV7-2,TGTGCCAGCAGCCAAGGACAGGGGTTAACTGGCTACACCTTC,CASSQGQGLTGYTF
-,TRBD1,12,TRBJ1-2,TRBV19,TGTGCCAGTAGTCAGACAGGGCATGGCTACACCTTC,CASSQTGHGYTF
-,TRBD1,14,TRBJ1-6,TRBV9,TGTGCCAGCAGCGGACAGGGGGCCGGATCACCCCTCCACTTT,CASSGQGAGSPLHF
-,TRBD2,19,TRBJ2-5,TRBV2,TGTGCCAGCAGTATTACTTCCTCAGGGGGACTAGCGGAGCAAGAGACCCAGTACTTC,CASSITSSGGLAEQETQYF
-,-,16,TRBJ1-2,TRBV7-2,TGTGCCAGCAGCACTTATGCCGTCGGGGGACTATATGGCTACACCTTC,CASSTYAVGGLYGYTF
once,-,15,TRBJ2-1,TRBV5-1,TGCGCCAGCAGCTCGGTTGGAGCGTCGGGCAATGAGCAGTTCTTC,CASSSVGASGNEQFF
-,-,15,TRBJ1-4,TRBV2,TGTGCCAGCATGCCACCGGGACTGATGAATGAAAAACTGTTTTTT,CASMPPGLMNEKLFF
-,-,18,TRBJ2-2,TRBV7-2,TGTGCCAGCAGCACCAATCCCGCCGGGGGAGTTAACACCGGGGAGCTGTTTTTT,CASSTNPAGGVNTGELFF
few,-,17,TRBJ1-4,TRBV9,TGTGCCAGCAGCGTCTCCGGGGTCAGGCGTTATAATGAAAAACTGTTTTTT,CASSVSGVRRYNEKLFF
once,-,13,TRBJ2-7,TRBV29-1,TGCAGCGTTGGTTTGCAGAACTCCTACGAGCAGTACTTC,CSVGLQNSYEQYF